This T cell receptor (beta chain) was found in a study of neurological immune-mediated disorders. The cDNA was generated by 5'RACE with 10-nucleotide random UMIs. Each CDR3 protein is one row after TCRdb ran MiXCR on the 5' RACE reads. The sample shows 30,000 to 35,000 distinct CDR3 sequences, roughly 23% of them seen only once. General study findings and limits: Private repertoires in all groups were suggested, as expanded clones shared no CDR3 amino acid sequences across subjects.

Germline values: CDR1 SGHRS, CDR2 YFSETQ. Losses at the gene ends were 3 bases for V and 5 bases for J; bases not matched to a gene: 7. The length of the CDR3 is 14 residues. This clonotype was seen only a few times. The antigen is not known. The sequenced sample consisted of CD4+ T cells from blood. This clonotype originated in a man aged 45-60 years with HTLV-1-associated myelopathy (HAM/TSP). The chain carries TRBV5-1 and TRBJ2-7; 8 bases align to TRBD1. DNA of the CDR3: TGCGCCAGCAGCTCCAGGACAGGGAACAACGAGCAGTACTTC. This encodes CASSSRTGNNEQYF. The complete variable domain, with remaining parts taken from reference TRBV5-1 and TRBJ2-7, reads KAGVTQTPRYLIKTRGQQVTLSCSPISGHRSVSWYQQTPGQGLQFLFEYFSETQRNKGNFPGRFSGRQFSNSRSEMNVSTLELGDSALYLCASSSRTGNNEQYFGPGTRLTVT.